Shown below are 24 T cell receptor beta chains from a single sample sequenced in a study of graft-versus-host responses after intestinal transplantation. No cognate antigen is known for these TCRs. Sequencing used immunoSEQ multiplex PCR; TCRdb keeps in-frame clones, though not all of them. This sample has 50,000 to 55,000 clones; more than 70% occur once, and the top ten carry 0.62%. Here the sequenced sample was unstimulated CD4+ T cells sorted from spleen or lymph node cells, taken before transplant. Receptors originate from a human donor who was the organ donor for an intestinal transplant.

About this clone: Distinct nucleotide sequences in the sample also encode this CDR3. The rearrangement joins TRBV5-1 to TRBJ2-7; 7 bases map to TRBD1. The CDR3 runs 14 residues. CDR1 SGHRS and CDR2 YFSETQ come from the germline V gene. Trimming at V came to 0 bases and at J to 3 bases, leaving 3 bases not matched to a gene. CDR3 amino acids: CASSLAGQSYEQYF. The CDR3 DNA reads TGCGCCAGCAGCTTGGCGGGACAGAGCTACGAGCAGTACTTC.

This chain joins TRBV19 and TRBJ2-5; TRBD1 agrees at 7 bases. The CDR3 is 13 amino acids. J lost 2 bases, V lost 7 bases, and 4 bases had no gene match. Germline CDR1 is LNHDA and CDR2 is SQIVND (reference sequence). The CDR3, as DNA: TGTGCCAGTAAGCACAGGGGTCAAGAGACCCAGTACTTC. Protein sequence: CASKHRGQETQYF.

V usage is TRBV7-2 and J usage is TRBJ2-1, with D unresolved. Trimming stripped 2 bases from V and 3 bases from J, with 5 bases between. This CDR3 contains 13 residues. Germline CDR1 is SGHTA and CDR2 is FQGNSA. CDR3 nucleotides: TGTGCCAGCAGCTTACCTAGCTACAATGAGCAGTTCTTC. As protein: CASSLPSYNEQFF. Variable domain in full (rest from reference TRBV7-2 and TRBJ2-1): GAGVSQSPSNKVTEKGKDVELRCDPISGHTALYWYRQSLGQGLEFLIYFQGNSAPDKSGLPSDRFSAERTGGSVSTLTIQRTQQEDSAVYLCASSLPSYNEQFFGPGTRLTVL.

This clone was recorded a few times. The chain employs TRBV21-1 and TRBJ2-7; the DNA was not compared with TRBD2, the D call given in the table. TRBV21-1 is a documented pseudogene. This CDR3 is 12 amino acids long. This CDR3 is CASTMRRYEQYF. DNA of the CDR3: TGTGCCAGCACCATGCGCCGCTACGAGCAGTACTTC.

This chain uses TRBV5-1 with TRBJ2-7; TRBD2 matches at 7 bases. Germline V CDR1 and CDR2: SGHRS, YFSETQ. V lost 4 bases and J lost 3; bases outside the gene matches: 10. There are 15 residues in the CDR3. The CDR3 reads CASSLDLSSGYEQYF. The CDR3 region has the DNA TGCGCCAGCAGCCTTGATCTGTCTAGCGGCTACGAGCAGTACTTC.

The chain joins TRBV6-5 to TRBJ1-2; 7 bases are a match to TRBD1. CDR1 and CDR2 from the germline V gene are MNHEY and SVGAGI. The CDR3 has 14 residues. V shed 2 bases, J shed 2 bases, and the junction held 2 bases outside the gene matches. CDR3 residues: CASSYRDRNYGYTF. Here the CDR3 DNA reads TGTGCCAGCAGTTACAGGGACAGAAACTATGGCTACACCTTC.

The count of this clone is one. This chain links TRBV25-1 with TRBJ1-1; tentative D call: TRBD1 (5 bases). Per the germline V gene, CDR1 is MGHDK and CDR2 is SYGVNS. The CDR3 has 15 amino acids. V gave up 5 bases and J gave up 1 base, with 14 bases separating them. The CDR3 coding sequence is TGTGCCAGCAGTCTGGGGGGTTTTAGGAACACTGAAGCTTTCTTT. Translating it yields CASSLGGFRNTEAFF.

J is TRBJ1-5 and V is TRBV7-6; 7 bases are a match to TRBD1. This CDR3 spans 15 amino acids. Germline CDR1 and CDR2: SGHVS and FNYEAQ. The ends lost 1 base at V and 4 bases at J; junction bases unmatched: 4. The CDR3 sequence is CASSLGGTENQPQHF. CDR3 nucleotide sequence: TGTGCCAGCAGCTTAGGGGGGACAGAGAATCAGCCCCAGCATTTT.

The gene calls are TRBV30 and TRBJ1-2; 7 nucleotides match TRBD1. Germline-derived CDR1 and CDR2 are GTSNPN and SVGIG (reference sequence). The CDR3 runs 13 residues. V was pared by 4 bases and J by 3 bases, with 5 bases of the junction left unmatched. The CDR3 DNA reads as TGTGCCTGGACGAGACAGGGTGACTATGGCTACACCTTC. Protein: CAWTRQGDYGYTF.

The chain joins TRBV9 to TRBJ2-2, with D perhaps matching TRBD2 (7 bases). V was pared by 4 bases and J by 7 bases, with 23 bases between. The CDR3 totals 17 residues. CDR1 is SGDLS, CDR2 YYNGEE, per germline. In DNA, the CDR3 is TGTGCCAGCAGCCACGCCGGCGGGGGCGCAGCGGTCGGGGAGCTGTTTTTT. Translation: CASSHAGGGAAVGELFF.

The rearrangement links TRBV28 to TRBJ2-3; D ambiguous. V lost 7 bases to trimming and J lost 0 bases, with 5 bases between them. The CDR3 extends over 12 amino acids. Germline assignment: CDR1 MDHEN and CDR2 SYDVKM. Here the CDR3 DNA reads TGTGCCAGCACGGAGAGCACAGATACGCAGTATTTT. It codes for CASTESTDTQYF.

The chain carries TRBV5-6 and TRBJ2-7, with D perhaps TRBD1 (6 bases). The V and J ends lost 2 bases and 3 bases respectively, with 15 bases between them. Germline V CDR1 and CDR2: SGHDT, YYEEEE. The CDR3 totals 15 residues. CDR3: CASSFLGQSNYEQYF. The CDR3, as DNA: TGTGCCAGCAGCTTCCTAGGACAGTCTAACTACGAGCAGTACTTC.

This rearrangement joins TRBV6-1 to TRBJ2-7, with D tentatively TRBD2 (7 bases). This CDR3 contains 14 residues. The V gene's germline CDR1 is MNHNS and CDR2 SASEGT. V lost 10 bases and J lost 3, with 19 bases in between. Here the CDR3 DNA reads TGTGCCACGACTCGAAGGGGGGGGGACTACGAGCAGTACTTC. As protein: CATTRRGGDYEQYF.

The CDR3: CASRPHRDTGELFF. DNA for the CDR3: TGTGCCAGTCGCCCGCACCGGGACACCGGGGAGCTGTTTTTT. The rearrangement links TRBV19 to TRBJ2-2, with D uncertain. This CDR3 has 14 residues. Germline V gene sequence: CDR1 LNHDA, CDR2 SQIVND (reference sequence). Trimming left V 8 bases short and J 3 bases short, with 13 bases between.

The V and J genes are TRBV4-1 and TRBJ2-1; a weak D match, TRBD2 (6 bases). Trimming removed 3 bases at V and 7 bases at J, with 19 bases between. Germline lookup yields CDR1 MGHRA and CDR2 YSYEKL. The CDR3 loop spans 16 amino acids. As DNA, the CDR3 is TGCGCCAGCAGCCACAGACTAGGCTTCGGTGGTAATGAGCAGTTCTTC. This codes for CASSHRLGFGGNEQFF.

As to this clone: The same CDR3 also results from other DNA sequences found in this sample. The CDR3, as DNA: TGTGCCAGCAGTGCTTCGTCAGGGACTACCGGGGAGCTGTTTTTT. Its translation is CASSASSGTTGELFF. This chain joins TRBV6-1 and TRBJ2-2; tentatively, D is TRBD2 (6 bases). The CDR3 loop spans 15 amino acids. Germline V gene sequence: CDR1 MNHNS, CDR2 SASEGT. The V end was cut by 4 bases, the J end by 5 bases, with 14 bases between.

The V and J genes are TRBV27 and TRBJ2-1, with TRBD2 identical over 8 bases. This CDR3 is built from 15 residues. V trimming: 7 bases; J trimming: 2 bases; junction bases outside the gene matches: 7. Per germline, CDR1 MNHEY and CDR2 SMNVEV (reference sequence). The CDR3 region is CASTRPGLAYNEQFF. CDR3 coding DNA: TGTGCCAGCACGCGACCGGGACTAGCCTACAATGAGCAGTTCTTC.

The rearrangement links TRBV6-5 to TRBJ1-3, with no clear D. Trimming took off 7 bases at V and 1 base at J, with 11 bases between the two ends. CDR1 is MNHEY, CDR2 SVGAGI, per germline. The CDR3 is 14 residues long. CDR3 loop: CASKISRSGNTIYF. Here the CDR3 DNA reads TGTGCCAGCAAAATAAGCCGATCTGGAAACACCATATATTTT.

The rearrangement uses TRBV28 and TRBJ1-2; no definite D call. The CDR3 loop spans 13 amino acids. V was cut by 5 bases and J by 4 bases, with 11 bases left in between. CDR1 and CDR2 from the germline V gene are MDHEN and SYDVKM. The CDR3 DNA sequence: TGTGCCAGCAGTCAGAGACTGTCCTATGGCTACACCTTC. As protein: CASSQRLSYGYTF.

V usage is TRBV5-1 and J usage is TRBJ2-7; TRBD2 matches at 10 bases. Trimming at V came to 1 base and at J to 7 bases, leaving 8 bases not matched to a gene. From germline, CDR1 is SGHRS and CDR2 YFSETQ. The CDR3 length is 15 residues. The DNA for the CDR3 is TGCGCCAGCAGCTTGACTAGCGGGATCCTCTGGGAGCAGTACTTC. Translation gives CASSLTSGILWEQYF.

The rearrangement uses TRBV7-9 and TRBJ2-1, with TRBD2 identical over 8 bases. The CDR3 consists of 14 residues. The V segment lost 3 bases and the J segment 7 bases; nucleotides outside the gene matches: 5. Germline V gene lookup returns CDR1 SEHNR and CDR2 FQNEAQ (reference sequence). This chain's CDR3 is CASSFGTSGNEQFF. The CDR3 DNA reads TGTGCCAGCAGCTTCGGGACTAGTGGGAATGAGCAGTTCTTC.

V and J are TRBV27 and TRBJ2-5; a possible D gene is TRBD1 (5 bases). V gave up 10 bases and J gave up 1 base, with 28 bases separating them. From germline, CDR1 is MNHEY and CDR2 SMNVEV (reference sequence). This CDR3 is built from 18 residues. CDR3 DNA: TGTGCCAACGCCACAACGACAGCTCTATCAATTCTCCAAGAGACCCAGTACTTC. It translates to CANATTTALSILQETQYF.

The V gene is TRBV28, the J gene TRBJ1-3; D is undetermined. This CDR3 is built from 13 residues. Trimming left V 7 bases short and J 5 bases short, with 12 bases between. Germline assignment: CDR1 MDHEN and CDR2 SYDVKM. DNA for the CDR3: TGTGCCAGCAACCCCGGGATTCGAAACACCATATATTTT. Its translation is CASNPGIRNTIYF. Looking up the rest from reference TRBV28 and TRBJ1-3 gives the full variable domain: DVKVTQSSRYLVKRTGEKVFLECVQDMDHENMFWYRQDPGLGLRLIYFSYDVKMKEKGDIPEGYSVSREKKERFSLILESASTNQTSMYLCASNPGIRNTIYFGEGSWLTVV.

In its sample, this clone was seen once. The chain combines TRBV7-8 with TRBJ1-5, with TRBD1 matching over 7 bases. From germline, CDR1 is SGHVS and CDR2 FQNEAQ. CDR3 length equals 16 residues. After removal of 5 bases from V and 3 bases from J, the junction contained 10 bases not matched to a gene. DNA of the CDR3: TGTGCCAGCAGCCCTAGGGGGCTCGGTTCCAATCAGCCCCAGCATTTT. Translation: CASSPRGLGSNQPQHF.